Described below is a single T cell receptor beta chain sequence and its context. This entry comes from a study of blood T cell repertoires in COVID-19. Generated by immunoSEQ multiplex PCR, the TCRdb table keeps only in-frame clones and is missing some. Of some 120,000 clones in the sample, around three quarters were seen once. This CDR3 is 15 amino acids long. The germline V gene has CDR1 SGHAT and CDR2 FQNNGV. V gave up 1 base and J gave up 2 bases; unmatched junction bases: 5. Sequencing was done on a sample of peripheral blood. The receptor was isolated from an older woman with acute or convalescent COVID-19. The gene calls are TRBV11-2 and TRBJ2-7, with 7 bases matching TRBD1. CDR3 coding DNA: TGTGCCAGCAGCTTAGGACAGGGTGGGGCCTACGAGCAGTACTTC. Translated: CASSLGQGGAYEQYF.